This passage covers 18 T cell receptor beta chains from one sample sequenced in a study of pediatric ulcerative colitis. Some clones are missing from TCRdb's copy, which holds only in-frame ones; the method was immunoSEQ multiplex PCR. Of about 34,000 clones listed, around 75% are singletons. The rectum was sampled with one to two pinch biopsies at colonoscopy. Sequencing input: gut tissue. The source of these receptors is a boy aged 5-17 years with severe ulcerative colitis.

The chain is built from TRBV7-7 and TRBJ2-5; D remains ambiguous. This CDR3 is 11 amino acids long. CDR1 SSHAT and CDR2 FNYEAQ come from the germline V gene (reference sequence). V was shortened by 4 bases and J by 5 bases, with 5 bases between the two germline ends. The CDR3 DNA sequence: TGTGCCAGCAGCTCCGGTGAGACCCAGTACTTC. Residues: CASSSGETQYF.

J is TRBJ2-7 and V is TRBV27; 7 bases line up with TRBD1. The germline CDR1 and CDR2 sequences are MNHEY and SMNVEV (reference sequence). Trimming removed 3 bases from V and 3 bases from J; junction bases left unmatched: 5. CDR3 size: 14 residues. The chain's CDR3 is CASSFLDRFYEQYF. The CDR3 DNA is TGTGCCAGCAGTTTTCTGGACAGGTTCTACGAGCAGTACTTC.

This clone was counted a few times. The genes are TRBV19 and TRBJ1-1; weak D call: TRBD1 (6 bases). CDR3 length: 14 amino acids. V lost 7 bases to trimming and J lost 4 bases, with 16 bases between them. Germline CDR1 is LNHDA and CDR2 is SQIVND (reference sequence). Here the CDR3 reads CASTITGMVTEAFF. The CDR3 DNA reads as TGTGCCAGTACCATCACAGGGATGGTCACTGAAGCTTTCTTT.

This chain joins TRBV25-1 and TRBJ1-4; TRBD1 is a possible D gene (5 bases). The CDR3 is 14 amino acids. Trimming cost V 2 bases and J 3 bases, with 7 bases left between them. CDR1 MGHDK and CDR2 SYGVNS come from the germline V gene. CDR3 DNA: TGTGCCAGCAGTGAAGGAGGGGCTAATGAAAAACTGTTTTTT. Encoded protein: CASSEGGANEKLFF.

V and J are TRBV4-2 and TRBJ2-2; D is ambiguous. CDR3 length: 11 amino acids. Trimming stripped 6 bases from V and 2 bases from J, with 1 base between. Germline lookup yields CDR1 LGHNA and CDR2 YNFKEQ. The CDR3 sequence is CASRNTGELFF. CDR3 in DNA: TGTGCCAGCAGAAACACCGGGGAGCTGTTTTTT.

The chain combines TRBV7-3 with TRBJ2-3, with D perhaps matching TRBD2 (6 bases). CDR1 and CDR2 (germline): SGHTA, FQGTGA. This CDR3 is 16 amino acids long. With 5 bases removed from V and 3 bases from J, the gap between germline ends came to 18 bases. The CDR3 coding sequence is TGTGCCAGCAGCAACGAACTGGGACTCAGGACAGATACGCAGTATTTT. This translates into CASSNELGLRTDTQYF.

The genes are TRBV5-1 and TRBJ2-3, with TRBD2 identical over 11 bases. Germline V CDR1 and CDR2: SGHRS, YFSETQ. The CDR3 has 16 amino acids. Trimming took 3 bases from V and 1 from J; bases not matched to a gene: 4. CDR3 protein: CASSSGTSGGTDTQYF. In DNA form, the CDR3 reads TGCGCCAGCAGCTCGGGGACTAGCGGAGGCACAGATACGCAGTATTTT.

V and J are TRBV23-1 and TRBJ1-5; D ambiguous. TRBV23-1 is designated an ORF whose function remains uncertain. This CDR3 has 14 residues. V shed 0 bases and J shed 7 bases, with 10 bases lying between them. The CDR3 loop is CASSQSRRCQPQHF. The CDR3 DNA reads TGCGCCAGCAGTCAATCGAGAAGGTGCCAGCCCCAGCATTTT.

The chain combines TRBV5-1 with TRBJ1-2, with D possibly being TRBD1 (6 bases). Germline CDR1 SGHRS, CDR2 YFSETQ. Deletions cut 2 bases from V and 4 bases from J, with 15 bases between. The CDR3 is made up of 15 amino acids. CDR3 residues: CASSFEQGGGYGYTF. CDR3 bases: TGCGCCAGCAGCTTCGAACAGGGAGGGGGCTATGGCTACACCTTC.

To note about this clone: This CDR3 is missing its conserved last phenylalanine or tryptophan, likely due to a read error. The rearrangement uses TRBV6-5 and TRBJ1-6; D is undetermined. Trimming left V 4 bases short and J 3 bases short, with 13 bases between. In germline, CDR1 is MNHEY, CDR2 SVGAGI. There are 16 residues in the CDR3. CDR3 sequence reads: CASSSFVFGYNSPLHL. The CDR3 DNA sequence: TGTGCCAGCAGTTCTTTCGTGTTCGGCTATAATTCACCCCTCCACCTT.

The chain uses TRBV5-5 and TRBJ1-2; tentatively, D is TRBD1 (6 bases). This CDR3 comprises 14 residues. Deletions cut 4 bases from V and 7 bases from J, with 17 bases between. Germline V gene data show CDR1 as SGHKS and CDR2 as YYEKEE (reference sequence). The CDR3, as DNA: TGTGCCAGCAGCCTTAAGGGGGGAGGAGGTGGCTACACCTTC. Translated: CASSLKGGGGGYTF.

To note about this clone: The missing conserved phenylalanine or tryptophan at the end of this CDR3 makes a read error likely. The rearrangement links TRBV5-6 to TRBJ1-6, with D hard to call. Looked up from germline, CDR1 is SGHDT and CDR2 is YYEEEE. The CDR3 covers 14 residues. V lost 4 bases, J lost 10 bases, and 15 bases lay in between. CDR3 DNA sequence: TGTGCCAGCAGCCGGCTCGGGTATCGGTCACCCCTCCACCTT. Encoded protein: CASSRLGYRSPLHL.

The rearrangement joins TRBV28 to TRBJ2-7; no definite D call. The germline V gene encodes CDR1 MDHEN and CDR2 SYDVKM. The CDR3 is made up of 16 amino acids. The ends were cut back, 8 bases at V and 2 bases at J, with 22 bases in the middle. The CDR3: CASPMLSAGRPYEQYF. The CDR3 DNA is TGTGCCAGCCCCATGCTTTCGGCTGGACGACCCTACGAGCAGTACTTC.

This chain joins TRBV6-4 and TRBJ1-2; D perhaps matches TRBD1 (6 bases). CDR1 and CDR2 (germline): MRHNA, SNTAGT. With 0 bases removed from V and 2 bases from J, the gap between germline ends came to 25 bases. The CDR3 covers 20 residues. The CDR3 loop is CASSDSRRHANNGQNYGYTF. Written as DNA, the CDR3 is TGTGCCAGCAGTGACTCGAGGAGGCATGCAAACAACGGACAGAACTATGGCTACACCTTC.

The chain couples TRBV6-1 to TRBJ1-5; D is ambiguous. Germline V gene data show CDR1 as MNHNS and CDR2 as SASEGT. The ends were cut back, 3 bases at V and 7 bases at J, with 10 bases in the middle. This CDR3 has 13 amino acids. The chain's CDR3 is CASSDPTGQPQHF. CDR3 in DNA: TGTGCCAGCAGTGACCCAACTGGGCAGCCCCAGCATTTT.

The chain uses TRBV7-9 and TRBJ1-1; 7 nucleotides agree with TRBD1. The germline CDR1 and CDR2 sequences are SEHNR and FQNEAQ (reference sequence). With V trimmed by 0 bases and J by 3 bases, 4 bases remained unmatched. This CDR3 has 15 amino acids. The CDR3 sequence: CASSLASGGDTEAFF. The CDR3, as DNA: TGTGCCAGCAGCTTAGCCTCAGGGGGTGACACTGAAGCTTTCTTT.

This clone came up once. As the CDR3 is not closed by the conserved phenylalanine or tryptophan, this likely results from a read error. The J gene is TRBJ1-6, the V gene TRBV4-2, with 11 nucleotides matching TRBD1. V lost 4 bases, J lost 4 bases, and 12 bases stayed unmatched. This CDR3 contains 19 residues. Germline loops: CDR1 LGHNA, CDR2 YNFKEQ. The CDR3 region is CASSRSGTGGALYNSPLHL. As DNA, the CDR3 is TGTGCCAGCAGCCGATCCGGGACAGGGGGGGCCTTGTATAATTCACCCCTCCACCTT.

The chain carries TRBV5-4 and TRBJ2-2, with D perhaps TRBD1 or TRBD2 (5 bases each). The CDR3 loop spans 19 amino acids. The germline V and J ends were trimmed by 4 bases and 0 bases, with 22 bases remaining between them. CDR1 SGHNT and CDR2 YYREEE come from the germline V gene (reference sequence). DNA for the CDR3: TGTGCCAGCAGCCTGGGTGGGGCCTCGGGACCCGCGAACACCGGGGAGCTGTTTTTT. Translation: CASSLGGASGPANTGELFF.